This T cell receptor beta chain originates from a study of OX40 agonist ivuxolimab in advanced cancers. Study-wide results and caveats: In general, CD8+ T cells held more expanded clones than CD4+ did, on average. At 0.1 to 3.0 mg/kg, clonal expansion of CD4+ and CD8+ blood T cells had occurred by week 6.

This clone was recorded a few times. Antigen unknown. Anyone with autoimmune disease history or systemic immunosuppression was excluded. Germline-derived CDR1 and CDR2 are SGHTS and YDEGEE. The CDR3 consists of 15 residues. The V segment lost 1 base and the J segment 9 bases; nucleotides outside the gene matches: 5. The data were produced by immunoSEQ multiplex PCR, yet TCRdb's version contains in-frame clones alone and is incomplete. In the table there are 65,000 to 75,000 clones, roughly 85% of which are singletons. The sequence derives from an adult with an advanced solid tumor such as melanoma, head and neck, liver or kidney cancer. The V call is TRBV5-8, the J call TRBJ2-1, with 12 bases identical to TRBD1. The sequenced sample was CD4+ or CD8+ T cells sorted from blood, obtained in a trial of the OX40 agonist ivuxolimab. CDR3 DNA sequence: TGTGCCAGCAGCTTGTTGGGACAGGGGGCAGGTGAGCAGTTCTTC. As protein: CASSLLGQGAGEQFF.